Listed below are T cell receptor beta chains from one sample, sequenced in a study of cytomegalovirus exposure and HLA in healthy donors. The protocol was immunoSEQ multiplex PCR, while the TCRdb copy is restricted to in-frame clones and leaves out a portion. The table lists about 78,000 clones, roughly 63% of them singletons. The specimen was PBMCs. The receptors stem from a man aged 25 to 40 in good health and CMV-seropositive. Each CDR3 is given with its conserved first and last residue. Fields, in order: D gene, clone size, J gene, V gene, CDR3 DNA, CDR3 protein. A D gene is named only where the DNA matches it firmly. The size field is filled for only some rows; it gives once, few, many or a size class.

D gene: -
clone size: -
J gene: TRBJ1-6
V gene: TRBV30
CDR3 DNA: TGTGCCTGGAGCCAGGGGTCCTCCTATAATTCACCCCTCCACTTT
CDR3 protein: CAWSQGSSYNSPLHF

D gene: -
clone size: few
J gene: TRBJ1-1
V gene: TRBV30
CDR3 DNA: TGTGCCTGGAGTGGGGGGGCTGAAGCTTTCTTT
CDR3 protein: CAWSGGAEAFF

D gene: -
clone size: once
J gene: TRBJ1-1
V gene: TRBV30
CDR3 DNA: TGTGCCTGGAGCCGGGACACTGAAGCTTTCTTT
CDR3 protein: CAWSRDTEAFF

D gene: -
clone size: -
J gene: TRBJ2-2
V gene: TRBV28
CDR3 DNA: TGTGCCAGCACCCTCCGGGTTACAGGGAACACCGGGGAGCTGTTTTTT
CDR3 protein: CASTLRVTGNTGELFF

D gene: TRBD1
clone size: -
J gene: TRBJ1-2
V gene: TRBV6-5
CDR3 DNA: TGTGCCAGCAGCTACCGGGACAGGGGATATGGCTACACCTTC
CDR3 protein: CASSYRDRGYGYTF

D gene: -
clone size: -
J gene: TRBJ2-7
V gene: TRBV29-1
CDR3 DNA: TGCAGCGTTTCGGAGGTGCAATCCTACGAGCAGTACTTC
CDR3 protein: CSVSEVQSYEQYF

D gene: -
clone size: -
J gene: TRBJ2-2
V gene: TRBV4-2
CDR3 DNA: TGTGCCAGCAGCCCTTGGACTGGCGGCACCGGGGAGCTGTTTTTT
CDR3 protein: CASSPWTGGTGELFF

D gene: -
clone size: -
J gene: TRBJ2-5
V gene: TRBV19
CDR3 DNA: TGTGCCAGTAGTAGGGGCCTCACAGGGTACGAAGAGACCCAGTACTTC
CDR3 protein: CASSRGLTGYEETQYF

D gene: -
clone size: few
J gene: TRBJ1-5
V gene: TRBV28
CDR3 DNA: TGTGCCAGCAGGCAGGGGAGCGAGCCCCAGCATTTT
CDR3 protein: CASRQGSEPQHF

D gene: -
clone size: -
J gene: TRBJ1-5
V gene: TRBV15
CDR3 DNA: TGTGCCACCAGCAGAGATTCGCAGCCCCAGCATTTT
CDR3 protein: CATSRDSQPQHF

D gene: -
clone size: -
J gene: TRBJ1-6
V gene: TRBV2
CDR3 DNA: TGTGCCAGCACCAAGAACCCAGGGGCGGGTTCACCCCTCCACTTT
CDR3 protein: CASTKNPGAGSPLHF

D gene: TRBD1
clone size: -
J gene: TRBJ2-2
V gene: TRBV2
CDR3 DNA: TGTGCCACTCTAGGACAGGGGGCGACCGGGGAGCTGTTTTTT
CDR3 protein: CATLGQGATGELFF

D gene: TRBD2
clone size: -
J gene: TRBJ2-6
V gene: TRBV6-4
CDR3 DNA: TGTGCCAGCAGCCTCACTAGCGGCTCTGGGGCCAACGTCCTGACTTTC
CDR3 protein: CASSLTSGSGANVLTF

D gene: TRBD1
clone size: few
J gene: TRBJ1-1
V gene: TRBV9
CDR3 DNA: TGTGCCAGCAGCACAACCGGGACAGGGAACACTGAAGCTTTCTTT
CDR3 protein: CASSTTGTGNTEAFF